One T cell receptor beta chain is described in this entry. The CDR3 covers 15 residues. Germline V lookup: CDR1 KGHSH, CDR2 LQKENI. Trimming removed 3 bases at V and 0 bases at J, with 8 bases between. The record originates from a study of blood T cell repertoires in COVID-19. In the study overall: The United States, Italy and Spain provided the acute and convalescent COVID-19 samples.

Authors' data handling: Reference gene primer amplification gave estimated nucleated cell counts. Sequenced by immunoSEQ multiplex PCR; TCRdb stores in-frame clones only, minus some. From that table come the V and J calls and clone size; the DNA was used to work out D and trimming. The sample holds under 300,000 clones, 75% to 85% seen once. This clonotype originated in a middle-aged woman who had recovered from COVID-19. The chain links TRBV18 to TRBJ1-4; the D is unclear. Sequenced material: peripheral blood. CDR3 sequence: CASSPVAATNEKLFF. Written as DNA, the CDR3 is TGTGCCAGCTCACCTGTGGCAGCAACTAATGAAAAACTGTTTTTT.